A selection of T cell receptor beta chains follows, all from one sample in a study of cytomegalovirus exposure and HLA in healthy donors. Data came from immunoSEQ multiplex PCR; TCRdb stores just in-frame clones and leaves some out. This sample has some 170,000 clones, with about 75% found just once. Input material: PBMCs. The receptors derive from a middle-aged man in good health and CMV-seropositive. The CDR3 runs from the conserved cysteine through the conserved F or W. D genes are given only for firm matches.

.,TRBJ2-2,TRBV27,TGTGCCAGCAGTTTACACTTTCTCACCGGGGAGCTGTTTTTT,CASSLHFLTGELFF
TRBD2,TRBJ2-1,TRBV5-5,TGTGCCAGCAGTAACGGACTAGCAGGAGTCAATGAGCAGTTCTTC,CASSNGLAGVNEQFF
.,TRBJ2-7,TRBV28,TGTGCCAGCGGGGGCCAATCCTACGAGCAGTACTTC,CASGGQSYEQYF
.,TRBJ2-7,TRBV6-5,TGTGCCAGCGGCCGACAGGCGTACGAGCAGTACTTC,CASGRQAYEQYF
.,TRBJ2-2,TRBV5-1,TGCGCCAGCAGCTTGGGTCTAATTGACACCGGGGAGCTGTTTTTT,CASSLGLIDTGELFF
.,TRBJ1-5,TRBV28,TGTGCCAGCACCAAATGGGGGCACCAGCATTTT,CASTKWGHQHF
.,TRBJ2-2,TRBV9,TGTGCCAGCAGCGTAGTAGGTAGCGGGAACACCGGGGAGCTGTTTTTT,CASSVVGSGNTGELFF
TRBD2,TRBJ2-3,TRBV5-1,TGCGCCAGCAGATTGGGGACTAGCGGGAGCCCCGATACGCAGTATTTT,CASRLGTSGSPDTQYF
.,TRBJ2-7,TRBV28,TGTGCCAGCAGTACCCCGTCTTCGGCCTACGAGCAGTACTTC,CASSTPSSAYEQYF
TRBD2,TRBJ2-7,TRBV6-5,TGTGCCAGCAGACCTGGACTAGGTCCTTCCTACGAGCAGTACTTC,CASRPGLGPSYEQYF
.,TRBJ2-7,TRBV2,TGTGCCAGCATCCTCGGAGGGGAGTACGAGCAGTACTTC,CASILGGEYEQYF
TRBD1,TRBJ2-1,TRBV5-6,TGTGCCAGCAGCTGGGGACAGGGGAATGAGCAGTTCTTC,CASSWGQGNEQFF